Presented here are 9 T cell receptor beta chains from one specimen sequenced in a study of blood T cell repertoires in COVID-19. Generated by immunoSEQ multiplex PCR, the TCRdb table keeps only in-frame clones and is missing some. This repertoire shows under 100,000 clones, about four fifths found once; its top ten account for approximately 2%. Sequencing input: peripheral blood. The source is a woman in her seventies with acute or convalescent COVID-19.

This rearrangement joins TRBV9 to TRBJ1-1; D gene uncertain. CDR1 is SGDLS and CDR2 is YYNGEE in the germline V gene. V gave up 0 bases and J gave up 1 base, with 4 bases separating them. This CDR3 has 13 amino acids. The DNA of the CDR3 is TGTGCCAGCAGCGTAGTATCGAACACTGAAGCTTTCTTT. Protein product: CASSVVSNTEAFF.

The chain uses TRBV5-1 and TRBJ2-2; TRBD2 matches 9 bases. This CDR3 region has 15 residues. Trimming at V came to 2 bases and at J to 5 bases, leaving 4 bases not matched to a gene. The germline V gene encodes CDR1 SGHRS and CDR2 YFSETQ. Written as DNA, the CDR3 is TGCGCCAGCAGCTTATCCGCGGGGGGGACCGGGGAGCTGTTTTTT. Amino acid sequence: CASSLSAGGTGELFF.

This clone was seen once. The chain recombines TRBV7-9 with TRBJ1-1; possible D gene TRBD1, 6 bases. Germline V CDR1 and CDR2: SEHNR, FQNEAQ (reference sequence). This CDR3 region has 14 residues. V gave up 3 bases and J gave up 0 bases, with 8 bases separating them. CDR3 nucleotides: TGTGCCAGCAGCTTCGGACAGCTGAACACTGAAGCTTTCTTT. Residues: CASSFGQLNTEAFF.

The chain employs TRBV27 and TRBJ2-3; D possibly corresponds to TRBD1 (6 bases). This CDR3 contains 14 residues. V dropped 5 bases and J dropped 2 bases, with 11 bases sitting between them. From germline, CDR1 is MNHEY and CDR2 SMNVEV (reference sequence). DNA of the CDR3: TGTGCCAGCAGTCCAGGACAGTTCACAGATACGCAGTATTTT. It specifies CASSPGQFTDTQYF.

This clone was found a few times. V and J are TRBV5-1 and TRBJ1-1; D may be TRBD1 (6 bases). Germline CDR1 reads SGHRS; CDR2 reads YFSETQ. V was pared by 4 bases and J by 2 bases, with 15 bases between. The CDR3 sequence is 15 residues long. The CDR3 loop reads CASSVVTGFNTEAFF. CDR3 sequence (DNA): TGCGCCAGCAGCGTCGTGACAGGATTCAACACTGAAGCTTTCTTT.

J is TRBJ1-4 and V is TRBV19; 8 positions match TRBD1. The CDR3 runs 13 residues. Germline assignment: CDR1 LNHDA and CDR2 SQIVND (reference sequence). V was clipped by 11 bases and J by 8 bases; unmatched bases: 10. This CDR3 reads CAAAPRGLEKLFF. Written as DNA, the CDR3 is TGTGCCGCGGCACCCAGGGGGCTGGAAAAACTGTTTTTT.

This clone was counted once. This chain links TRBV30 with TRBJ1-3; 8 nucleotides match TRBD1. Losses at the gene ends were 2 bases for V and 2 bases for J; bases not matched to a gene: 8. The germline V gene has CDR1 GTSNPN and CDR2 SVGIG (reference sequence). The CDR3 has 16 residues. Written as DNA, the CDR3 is TGTGCCTGGAGTCAACCGGGACAGGCTACTGGAAACACCATATATTTT. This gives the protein CAWSQPGQATGNTIYF.

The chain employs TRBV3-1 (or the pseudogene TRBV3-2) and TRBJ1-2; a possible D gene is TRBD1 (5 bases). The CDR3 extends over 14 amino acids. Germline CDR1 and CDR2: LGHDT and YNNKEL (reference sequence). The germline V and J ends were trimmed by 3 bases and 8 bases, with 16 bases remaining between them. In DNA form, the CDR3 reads TGTGCCAGCAGCCACCCCACGGGGGGTCGGGGCTACACCTTC. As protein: CASSHPTGGRGYTF.

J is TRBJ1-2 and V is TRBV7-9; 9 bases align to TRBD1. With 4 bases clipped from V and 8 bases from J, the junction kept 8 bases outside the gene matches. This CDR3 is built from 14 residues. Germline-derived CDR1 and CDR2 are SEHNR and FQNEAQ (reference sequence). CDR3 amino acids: CASSWGQGNYGYTF. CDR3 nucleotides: TGTGCCAGCAGCTGGGGACAGGGAAATTACGGCTACACCTTC.